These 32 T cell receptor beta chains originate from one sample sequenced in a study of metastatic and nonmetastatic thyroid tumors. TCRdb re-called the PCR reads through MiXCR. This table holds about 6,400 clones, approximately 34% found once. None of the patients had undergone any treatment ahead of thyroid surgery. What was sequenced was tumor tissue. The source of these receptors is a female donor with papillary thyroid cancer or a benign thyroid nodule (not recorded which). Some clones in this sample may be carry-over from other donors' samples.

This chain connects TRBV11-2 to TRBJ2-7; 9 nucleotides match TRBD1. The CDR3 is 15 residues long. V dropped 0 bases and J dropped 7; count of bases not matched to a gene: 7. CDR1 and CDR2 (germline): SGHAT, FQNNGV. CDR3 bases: TGTGCCAGCAGCTTAGATGGGACAGGGACTCGAGAGCAGTACTTC. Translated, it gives CASSLDGTGTREQYF.

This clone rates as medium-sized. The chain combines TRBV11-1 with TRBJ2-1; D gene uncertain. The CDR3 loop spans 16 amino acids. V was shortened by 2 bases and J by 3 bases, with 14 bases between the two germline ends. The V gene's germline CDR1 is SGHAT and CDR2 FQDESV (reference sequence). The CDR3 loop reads CASSLSLGDFYNEQFF. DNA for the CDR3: TGTGCCAGCAGCTTATCCCTCGGAGATTTCTACAATGAGCAGTTCTTC.

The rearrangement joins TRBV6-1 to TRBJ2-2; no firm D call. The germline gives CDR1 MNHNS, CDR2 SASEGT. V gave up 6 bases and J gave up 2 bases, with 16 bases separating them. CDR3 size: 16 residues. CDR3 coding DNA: TGTGCCAGCAGACCCCCATTCGGGTTTAACACCGGGGAGCTGTTTTTT. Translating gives CASRPPFGFNTGELFF.

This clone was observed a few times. The CDR3 loop is CASSLFRTITGELFF. CDR3 in DNA: TGTGCCAGCAGCCTCTTTCGGACTATCACCGGGGAGCTGTTTTTT. The chain is built from TRBV6-1 and TRBJ2-2; D might be TRBD2 (6 bases). Germline V gives CDR1 MNHNS, CDR2 SASEGT. The ends were cut back, 6 bases at V and 4 bases at J, with 15 bases in the middle. The CDR3 consists of 15 residues.

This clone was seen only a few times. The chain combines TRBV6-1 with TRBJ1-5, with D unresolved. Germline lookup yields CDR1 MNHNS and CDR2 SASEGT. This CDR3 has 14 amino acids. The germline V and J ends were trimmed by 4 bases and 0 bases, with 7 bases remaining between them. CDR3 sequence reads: CASSGIYSNQPQHF. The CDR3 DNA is TGTGCCAGCAGTGGGATCTATAGCAATCAGCCCCAGCATTTT.

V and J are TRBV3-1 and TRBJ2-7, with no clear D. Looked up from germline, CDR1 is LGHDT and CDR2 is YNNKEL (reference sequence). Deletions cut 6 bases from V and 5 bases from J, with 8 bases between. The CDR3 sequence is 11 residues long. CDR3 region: CASRGFHEQYF. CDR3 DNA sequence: TGTGCCAGCAGGGGGTTCCACGAGCAGTACTTC.

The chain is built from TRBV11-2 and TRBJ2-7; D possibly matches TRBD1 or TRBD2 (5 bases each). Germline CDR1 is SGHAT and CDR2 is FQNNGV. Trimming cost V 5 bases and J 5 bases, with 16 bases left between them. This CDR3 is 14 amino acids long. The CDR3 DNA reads TGTGCCAGCAGCCTCCTGGGGGAGTCGGACGAGCAGTACTTC. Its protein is CASSLLGESDEQYF.

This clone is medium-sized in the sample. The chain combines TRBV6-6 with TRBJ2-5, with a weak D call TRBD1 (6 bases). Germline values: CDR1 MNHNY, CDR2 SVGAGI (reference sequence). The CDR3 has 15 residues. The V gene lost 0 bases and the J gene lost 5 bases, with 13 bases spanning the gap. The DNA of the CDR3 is TGTGCCAGCAGTTACTCCGGCAGGGGTTACGAGACCCAGTACTTC. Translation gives CASSYSGRGYETQYF.

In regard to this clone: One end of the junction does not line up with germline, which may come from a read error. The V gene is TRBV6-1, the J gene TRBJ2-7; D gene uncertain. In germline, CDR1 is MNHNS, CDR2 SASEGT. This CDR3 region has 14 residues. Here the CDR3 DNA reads TGTGCCAGCAGTCGTCGGGCCGCCGGCTACGAGCATTACTTC. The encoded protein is CASSRRAAGYEHYF.

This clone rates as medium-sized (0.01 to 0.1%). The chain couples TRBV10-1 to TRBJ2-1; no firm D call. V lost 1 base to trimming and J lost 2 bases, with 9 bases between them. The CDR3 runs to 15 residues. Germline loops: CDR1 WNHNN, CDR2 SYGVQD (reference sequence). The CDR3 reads CASSEFPSPYNEQFF. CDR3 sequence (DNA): TGCGCCAGCAGTGAGTTTCCATCCCCCTACAATGAGCAGTTCTTC.

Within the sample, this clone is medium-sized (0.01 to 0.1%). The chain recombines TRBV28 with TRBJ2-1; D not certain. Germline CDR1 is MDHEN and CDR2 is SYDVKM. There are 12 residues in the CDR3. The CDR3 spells CAGATAIDEQFF. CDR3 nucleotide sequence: TGTGCAGGAGCGACCGCAATCGATGAGCAGTTCTTC. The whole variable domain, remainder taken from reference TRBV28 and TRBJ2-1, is DVKVTQSSRYLVKRTGEKVFLECVQDMDHENMFWYRQDPGLGLRLIYFSYDVKMKEKGDIPEGYSVSREKKERFSLILESASTNQTSMYLCAGATAIDEQFFGPGTRLTVL.

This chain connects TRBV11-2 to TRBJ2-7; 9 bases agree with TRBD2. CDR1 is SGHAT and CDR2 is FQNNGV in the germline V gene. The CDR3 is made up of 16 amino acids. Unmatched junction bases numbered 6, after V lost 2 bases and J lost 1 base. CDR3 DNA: TGTGCCAGCAGCTTAACCGGGACTAGCCCATCCTACGAGCAGTACTTC. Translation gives CASSLTGTSPSYEQYF. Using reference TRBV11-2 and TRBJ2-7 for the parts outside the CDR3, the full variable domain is EAGVAQSPRYKIIEKRQSVAFWCNPISGHATLYWYQQILGQGPKLLIQFQNNGVVDDSQLPKDRFSAERLKGVDSTLKIQPAKLEDSAVYLCASSLTGTSPSYEQYFGPGTRLTVT.

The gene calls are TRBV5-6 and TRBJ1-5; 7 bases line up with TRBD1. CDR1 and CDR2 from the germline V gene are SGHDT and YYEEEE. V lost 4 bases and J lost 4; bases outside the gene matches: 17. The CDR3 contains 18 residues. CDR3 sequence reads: CASSRQGDHVGRNQPQHF. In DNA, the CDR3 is TGTGCCAGCAGCAGGCAGGGGGACCATGTGGGGCGAAATCAGCCCCAGCATTTT.

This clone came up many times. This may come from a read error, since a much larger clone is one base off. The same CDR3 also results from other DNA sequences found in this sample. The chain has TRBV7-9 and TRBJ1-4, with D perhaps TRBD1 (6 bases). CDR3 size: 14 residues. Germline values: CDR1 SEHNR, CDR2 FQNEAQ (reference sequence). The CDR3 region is CASGLAGQNEKLFF. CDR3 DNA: TGTGCCAGCGGCTTAGCCGGACAGAATGAAAAACTGTTTTTT.

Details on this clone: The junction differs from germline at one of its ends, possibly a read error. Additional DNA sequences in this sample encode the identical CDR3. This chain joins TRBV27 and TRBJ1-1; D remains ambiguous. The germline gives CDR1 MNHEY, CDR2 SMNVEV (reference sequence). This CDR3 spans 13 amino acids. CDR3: CASSFSRSTEAFF. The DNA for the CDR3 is TGTGCCAGCAGTTTCAGCAGGTCCACTGAGGCTTTCTTT.

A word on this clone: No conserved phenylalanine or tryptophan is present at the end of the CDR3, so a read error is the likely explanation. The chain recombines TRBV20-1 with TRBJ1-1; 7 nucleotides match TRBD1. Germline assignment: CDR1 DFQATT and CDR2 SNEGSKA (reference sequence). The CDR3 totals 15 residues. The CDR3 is CSARDVTDRDPEAFL. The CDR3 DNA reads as TGCAGTGCTAGAGATGTAACCGACAGGGATCCTGAGGCTTTCCTT.

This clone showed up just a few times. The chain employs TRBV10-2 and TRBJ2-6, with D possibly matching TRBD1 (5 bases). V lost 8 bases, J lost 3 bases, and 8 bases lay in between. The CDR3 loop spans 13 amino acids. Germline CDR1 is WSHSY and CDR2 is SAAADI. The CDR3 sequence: CASGAGGANVLTF. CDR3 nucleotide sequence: TGCGCCAGCGGGGCAGGTGGGGCCAACGTCCTGACTTTC.

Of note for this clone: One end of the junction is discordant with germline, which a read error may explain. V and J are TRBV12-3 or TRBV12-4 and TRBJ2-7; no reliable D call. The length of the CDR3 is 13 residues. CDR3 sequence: CSSILSRAAEQYF. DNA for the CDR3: TGTTCCAGCATTTTGAGTAGAGCAGCCGAGCAGTACTTC.

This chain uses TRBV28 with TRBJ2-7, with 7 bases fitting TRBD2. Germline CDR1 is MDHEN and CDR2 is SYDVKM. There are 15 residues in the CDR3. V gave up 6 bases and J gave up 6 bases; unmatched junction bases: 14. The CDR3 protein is CASSLSSVQRGEQYF. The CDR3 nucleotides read TGTGCCAGCAGCCTTTCTAGCGTACAGCGGGGCGAGCAGTACTTC.

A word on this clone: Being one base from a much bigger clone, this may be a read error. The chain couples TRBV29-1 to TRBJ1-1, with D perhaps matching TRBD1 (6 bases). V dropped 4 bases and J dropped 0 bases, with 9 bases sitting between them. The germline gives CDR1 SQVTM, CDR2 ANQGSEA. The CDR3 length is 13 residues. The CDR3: CSVGQVMNTEAFF. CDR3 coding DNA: TGCAGCGTTGGACAGGTCATGAACACTGAAGCTTTCTTT.

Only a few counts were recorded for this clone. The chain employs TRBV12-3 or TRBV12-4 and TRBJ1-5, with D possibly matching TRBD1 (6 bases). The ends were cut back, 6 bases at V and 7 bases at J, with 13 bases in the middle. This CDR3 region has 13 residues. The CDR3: CASRPGVMQPQHF. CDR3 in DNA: TGTGCCAGCAGGCCAGGGGTTATGCAGCCCCAGCATTTT.

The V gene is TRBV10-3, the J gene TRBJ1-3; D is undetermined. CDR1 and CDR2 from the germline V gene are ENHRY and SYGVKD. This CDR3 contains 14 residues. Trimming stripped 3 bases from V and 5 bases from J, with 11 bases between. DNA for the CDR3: TGTGCCATCAGTGAAATGGCTCTGCGAAACACCATATATTTT. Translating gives CAISEMALRNTIYF.

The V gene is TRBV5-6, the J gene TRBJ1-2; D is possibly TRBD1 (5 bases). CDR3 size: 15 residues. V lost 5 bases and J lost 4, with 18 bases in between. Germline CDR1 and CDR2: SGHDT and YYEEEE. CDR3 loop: CASSPRGPKGYGYTF. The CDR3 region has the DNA TGTGCCAGCAGTCCGCGGGGACCGAAGGGCTATGGCTACACCTTC.

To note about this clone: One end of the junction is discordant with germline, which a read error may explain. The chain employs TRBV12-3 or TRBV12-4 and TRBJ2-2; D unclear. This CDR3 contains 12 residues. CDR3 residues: CASRLIYVELFF. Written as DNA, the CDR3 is TGTGCCAGCAGATTAATCTACGTGGAGCTCTTTTTT.

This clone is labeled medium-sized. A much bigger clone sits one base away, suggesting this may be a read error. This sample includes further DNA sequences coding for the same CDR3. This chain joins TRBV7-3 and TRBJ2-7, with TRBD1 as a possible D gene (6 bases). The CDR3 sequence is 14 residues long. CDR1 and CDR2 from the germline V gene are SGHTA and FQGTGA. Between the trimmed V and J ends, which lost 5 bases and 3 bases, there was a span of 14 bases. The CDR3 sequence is CASSLGRGNYEQYF. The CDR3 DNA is TGTGCCAGCAGCCTAGGCAGGGGTAACTACGAGCAGTACTTC.

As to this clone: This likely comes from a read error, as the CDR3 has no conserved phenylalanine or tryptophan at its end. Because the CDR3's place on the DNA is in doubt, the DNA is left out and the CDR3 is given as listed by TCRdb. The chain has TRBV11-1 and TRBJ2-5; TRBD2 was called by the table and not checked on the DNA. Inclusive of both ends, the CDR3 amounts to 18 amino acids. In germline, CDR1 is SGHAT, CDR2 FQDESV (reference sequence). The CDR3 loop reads CASSLTVTLTAGTETLYY.

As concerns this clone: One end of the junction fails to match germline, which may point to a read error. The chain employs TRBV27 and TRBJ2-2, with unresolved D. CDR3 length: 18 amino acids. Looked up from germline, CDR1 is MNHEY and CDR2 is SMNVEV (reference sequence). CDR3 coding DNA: TGTGCCAGCATTTTATTCCCGTTGAAAGGGCGGAACACCGTGGAGCTGTTTTTT. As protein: CASILFPLKGRNTVELFF.

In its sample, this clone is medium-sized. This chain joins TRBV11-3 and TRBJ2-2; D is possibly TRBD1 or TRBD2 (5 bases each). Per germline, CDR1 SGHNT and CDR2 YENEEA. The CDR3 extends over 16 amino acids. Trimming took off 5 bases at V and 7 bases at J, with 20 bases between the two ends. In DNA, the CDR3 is TGTGCCAGCAGCCCTCCGGGACCCCTGGGGCTCGGGGAGCTGTTTTTT. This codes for CASSPPGPLGLGELFF.

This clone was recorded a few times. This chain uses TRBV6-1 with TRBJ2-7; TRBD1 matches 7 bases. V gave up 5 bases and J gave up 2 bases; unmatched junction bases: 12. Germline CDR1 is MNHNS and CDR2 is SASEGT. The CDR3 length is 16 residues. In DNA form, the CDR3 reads TGTGCCAGCAGTAGTGCAGCCGGGGACAGAACCTACGAGCAGTACTTC. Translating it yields CASSSAAGDRTYEQYF.

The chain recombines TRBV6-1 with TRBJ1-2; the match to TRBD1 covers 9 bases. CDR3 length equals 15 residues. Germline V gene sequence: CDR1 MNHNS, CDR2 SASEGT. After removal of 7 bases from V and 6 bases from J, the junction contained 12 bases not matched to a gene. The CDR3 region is CASMDRDRVIHGYTF. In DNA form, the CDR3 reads TGTGCCAGCATGGACCGGGACAGGGTTATCCATGGCTACACCTTC.

The DNA of the CDR3 is TGTGCCACCAGCAGAGGTCGCCCCGGGACAGGGGGTGGAAACACCATATATTTT. Protein sequence: CATSRGRPGTGGGNTIYF. The chain has TRBV15 and TRBJ1-3; 11 bases match TRBD1. After removal of 1 base from V and 3 bases from J, the junction contained 8 bases not matched to a gene. The CDR3 sequence is 18 residues long. The germline gives CDR1 LNHNV, CDR2 YYDKDF (reference sequence).

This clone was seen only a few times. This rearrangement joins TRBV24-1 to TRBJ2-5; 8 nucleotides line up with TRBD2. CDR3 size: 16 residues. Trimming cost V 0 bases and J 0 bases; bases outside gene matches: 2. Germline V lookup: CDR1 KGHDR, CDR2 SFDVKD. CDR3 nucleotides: TGTGCCACCAGTGATTTGGTCGGGGGGGACCAAGAGACCCAGTACTTC. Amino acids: CATSDLVGGDQETQYF.